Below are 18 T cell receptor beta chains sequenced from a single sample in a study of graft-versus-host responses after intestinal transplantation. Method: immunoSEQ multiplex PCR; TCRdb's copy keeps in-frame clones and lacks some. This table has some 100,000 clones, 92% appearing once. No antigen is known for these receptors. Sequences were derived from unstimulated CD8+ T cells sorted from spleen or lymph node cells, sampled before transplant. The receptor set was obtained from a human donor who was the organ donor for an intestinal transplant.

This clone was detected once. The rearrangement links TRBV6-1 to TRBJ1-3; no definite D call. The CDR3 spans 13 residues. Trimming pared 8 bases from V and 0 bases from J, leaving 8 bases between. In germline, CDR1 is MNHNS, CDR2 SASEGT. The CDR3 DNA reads TGTGCCAGCCGGGAACCCTCTGGAAACACCATATATTTT. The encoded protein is CASREPSGNTIYF.

The CDR3 loop is CASSFEGEQYF. The CDR3 DNA follows: TGCGCCAGCAGCTTTGAGGGCGAGCAGTACTTC. V gene TRBV5-1 combines with J gene TRBJ2-7, with a possible D match to TRBD2 (5 bases). Trimming left V 2 bases short and J 6 bases short, with 6 bases between. The CDR3 contains 11 residues. Germline CDR1 is SGHRS and CDR2 is YFSETQ.

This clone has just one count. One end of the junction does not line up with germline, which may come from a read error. Here the CDR3 reads CASSGGGNSEAFF. The CDR3, as DNA: TGTGCCAGCAGCGGGGGGGGGAACAGTGAAGCTTTCTTT. The J gene is TRBJ1-1, the V gene TRBV9; a possible D gene is TRBD1 (5 bases). The CDR3 length is 13 residues. Germline assignment: CDR1 SGDLS and CDR2 YYNGEE.

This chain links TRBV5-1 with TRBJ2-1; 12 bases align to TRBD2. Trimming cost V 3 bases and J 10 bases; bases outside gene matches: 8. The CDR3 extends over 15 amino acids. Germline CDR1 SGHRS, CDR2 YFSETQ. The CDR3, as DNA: TGCGCCAGCAGCTCCCGGACTAGCGGGGTTCGGGAGCAGTTCTTC. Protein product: CASSSRTSGVREQFF. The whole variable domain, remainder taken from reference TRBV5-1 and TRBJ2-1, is KAGVTQTPRYLIKTRGQQVTLSCSPISGHRSVSWYQQTPGQGLQFLFEYFSETQRNKGNFPGRFSGRQFSNSRSEMNVSTLELGDSALYLCASSSRTSGVREQFFGPGTRLTVL.

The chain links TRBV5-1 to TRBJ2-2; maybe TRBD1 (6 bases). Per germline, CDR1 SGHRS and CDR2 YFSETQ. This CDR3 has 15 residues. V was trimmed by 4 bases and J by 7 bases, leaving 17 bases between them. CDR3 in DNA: TGCGCCAGCAGCCAACTAGGGGGATTGGGCGGGGAGCTGTTTTTT. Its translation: CASSQLGGLGGELFF.

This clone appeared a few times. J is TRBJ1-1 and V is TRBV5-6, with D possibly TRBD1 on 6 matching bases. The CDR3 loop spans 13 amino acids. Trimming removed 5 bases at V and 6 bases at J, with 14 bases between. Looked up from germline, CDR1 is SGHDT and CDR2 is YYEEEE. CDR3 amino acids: CASRLQGFAEAFF. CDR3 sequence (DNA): TGTGCCAGCAGATTACAGGGCTTCGCTGAAGCTTTCTTT.

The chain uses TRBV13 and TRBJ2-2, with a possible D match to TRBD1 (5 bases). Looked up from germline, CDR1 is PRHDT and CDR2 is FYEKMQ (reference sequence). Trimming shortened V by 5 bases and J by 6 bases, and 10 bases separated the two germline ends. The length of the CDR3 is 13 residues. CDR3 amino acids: CASSQGHAGELFF. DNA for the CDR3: TGTGCCAGCAGCCAAGGACACGCCGGGGAGCTGTTTTTT. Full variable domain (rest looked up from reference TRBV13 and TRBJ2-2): AAGVIQSPRHLIKEKRETATLKCYPIPRHDTVYWYQQGPGQDPQFLISFYEKMQSDKGSIPDRFSAQQFSDYHSELNMSSLELGDSALYFCASSQGHAGELFFGEGSRLTVL.

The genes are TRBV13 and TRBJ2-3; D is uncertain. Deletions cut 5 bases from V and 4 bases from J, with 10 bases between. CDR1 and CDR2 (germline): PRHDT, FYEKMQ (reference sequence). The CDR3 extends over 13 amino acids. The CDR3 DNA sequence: TGTGCCAGCAGCCCAGAACGTGCAGATACGCAGTATTTT. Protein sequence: CASSPERADTQYF.

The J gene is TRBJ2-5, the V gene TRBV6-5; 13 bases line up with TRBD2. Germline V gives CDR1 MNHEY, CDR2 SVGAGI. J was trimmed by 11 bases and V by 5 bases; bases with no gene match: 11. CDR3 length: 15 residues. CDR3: CASSRTGTSGIEQYF. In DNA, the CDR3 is TGTGCCAGCAGTCGCACCGGGACTAGCGGGATAGAGCAGTACTTC.

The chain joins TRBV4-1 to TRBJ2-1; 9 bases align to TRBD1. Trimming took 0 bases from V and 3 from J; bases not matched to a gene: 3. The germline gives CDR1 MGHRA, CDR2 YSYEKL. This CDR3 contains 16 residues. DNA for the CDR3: TGCGCCAGCAGCCAAGAGGGACAGGGCTTCTACAATGAGCAGTTCTTC. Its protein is CASSQEGQGFYNEQFF.

CDR3 nucleotide sequence: TGTGCCAGCAGCCAAGAATGGGTAGAAGCCCAGGGATTATATGGCTACACCTTC. Translated, it gives CASSQEWVEAQGLYGYTF. V gene TRBV4-2 combines with J gene TRBJ1-2, with a possible D match to TRBD1 (5 bases). Germline V gene lookup returns CDR1 LGHNA and CDR2 YNFKEQ. V was clipped by 0 bases and J by 5 bases, with 22 bases between them. The CDR3 is 18 amino acids.

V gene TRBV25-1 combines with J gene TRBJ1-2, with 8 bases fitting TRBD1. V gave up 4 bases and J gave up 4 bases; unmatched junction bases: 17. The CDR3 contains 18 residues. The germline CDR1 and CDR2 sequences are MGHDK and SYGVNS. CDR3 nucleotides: TGTGCCAGCAGTGGGGACCACCCCCGGTGGACAGGGTCCTATGGCTACACCTTC. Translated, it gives CASSGDHPRWTGSYGYTF.

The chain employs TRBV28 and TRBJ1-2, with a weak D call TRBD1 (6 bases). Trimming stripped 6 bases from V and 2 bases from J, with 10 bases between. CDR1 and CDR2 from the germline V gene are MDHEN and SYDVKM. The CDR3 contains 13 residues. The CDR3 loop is CASSLGQNYGYTF. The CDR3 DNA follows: TGTGCCAGCAGCCTCGGACAGAACTATGGCTACACCTTC.

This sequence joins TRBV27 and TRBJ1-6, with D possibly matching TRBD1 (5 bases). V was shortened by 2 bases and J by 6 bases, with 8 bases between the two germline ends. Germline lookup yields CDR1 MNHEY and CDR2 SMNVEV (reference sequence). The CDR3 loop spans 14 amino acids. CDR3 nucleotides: TGTGCCAGCAGTTTAGGGGCAACTAATTCACCCCTCCACTTT. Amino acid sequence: CASSLGATNSPLHF.

The CDR3 spells CASSQVGGGGFTDTQYF. DNA for the CDR3: TGCGCCAGCAGCCAAGTAGGGGGCGGGGGGTTCACAGATACGCAGTATTTT. The chain recombines TRBV4-1 with TRBJ2-3, with D possibly being TRBD2 (8 bases). Trimming cost V 1 base and J 2 bases, with 16 bases left between them. CDR1 and CDR2 (germline): MGHRA, YSYEKL. CDR3 length: 17 amino acids.

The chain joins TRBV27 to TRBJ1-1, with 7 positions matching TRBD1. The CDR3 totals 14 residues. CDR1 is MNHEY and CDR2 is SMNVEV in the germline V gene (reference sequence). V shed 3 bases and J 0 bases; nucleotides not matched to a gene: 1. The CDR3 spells CASSLTGMNTEAFF. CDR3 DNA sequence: TGTGCCAGCAGTTTGACAGGGATGAACACTGAAGCTTTCTTT.

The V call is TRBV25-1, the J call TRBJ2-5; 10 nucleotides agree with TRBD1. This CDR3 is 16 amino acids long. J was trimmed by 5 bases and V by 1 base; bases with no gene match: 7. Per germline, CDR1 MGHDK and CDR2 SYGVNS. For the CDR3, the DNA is TGTGCCAGCAGTGAATGGGGACAGGGGATTTGGGAGACCCAGTACTTC. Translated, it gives CASSEWGQGIWETQYF.

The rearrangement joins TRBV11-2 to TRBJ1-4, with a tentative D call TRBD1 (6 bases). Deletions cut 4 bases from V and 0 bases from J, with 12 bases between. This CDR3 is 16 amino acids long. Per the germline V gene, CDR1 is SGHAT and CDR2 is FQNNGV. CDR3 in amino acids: CASSYTGPATNEKLFF. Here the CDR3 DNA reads TGTGCCAGCAGCTACACAGGGCCGGCAACTAATGAAAAACTGTTTTTT.